The 18 T cell receptor beta chains given below trace back to one sample, sequenced in a study of T cell responses to AZD1222 COVID-19 vaccine. Generated by immunoSEQ multiplex PCR, the TCRdb table keeps only in-frame clones and is missing some. The data show tens of thousands of clones, almost 90% seen once. The source was peripheral blood, collected on day 0 of AZD1222 vaccination. The receptors derive from an adult in good health.

V gene TRBV24-1 combines with J gene TRBJ1-2; no reliable D call. Germline CDR1 reads KGHDR; CDR2 reads SFDVKD. V lost 3 bases, J lost 2 bases, and 3 bases lay in between. The CDR3 has 12 residues. The CDR3 protein is CATSDGNYGYTF. The CDR3 region has the DNA TGTGCCACCAGTGATGGGAACTATGGCTACACCTTC.

This clone was recorded only once. The V gene is TRBV11-1, the J gene TRBJ1-3, with TRBD1 identical over 9 bases. Germline trimming cut 5 bases from V and 7 bases from J; bases unmatched to any gene: 9. Per germline, CDR1 SGHAT and CDR2 FQDESV (reference sequence). CDR3 length: 15 residues. This chain's CDR3 is CASSIGQGRRNTIYF. The CDR3 DNA follows: TGTGCCAGCAGCATTGGACAGGGGAGACGGAACACCATATATTTT.

In its sample, this clone was seen once. V gene TRBV19 combines with J gene TRBJ1-2, with TRBD1 identical over 8 bases. Germline CDR1 reads LNHDA; CDR2 reads SQIVND (reference sequence). V lost 1 base to trimming and J lost 4 bases; unmatched junction nucleotides: 5. The CDR3 has 15 amino acids. CDR3 coding DNA: TGTGCCAGTAGTATAGCAGGGACAGGTCTCTATGGCTACACCTTC. Its protein is CASSIAGTGLYGYTF.

This clone was seen once. The rearrangement joins TRBV27 to TRBJ2-7; D not resolved. V lost 4 bases and J lost 7, with 11 bases in between. CDR3 size: 12 residues. CDR1 is MNHEY and CDR2 is SMNVEV in the germline V gene (reference sequence). The CDR3 DNA reads TGTGCCAGCAGTTACGGGCGATCGGAGCAGTACTTC. As protein: CASSYGRSEQYF.

This chain links TRBV5-1 with TRBJ2-3, with TRBD1 matching over 8 bases. Germline V CDR1 and CDR2: SGHRS, YFSETQ. The CDR3 sequence is 18 residues long. J was trimmed by 0 bases and V by 0 bases; bases with no gene match: 9. CDR3: CASSLVVAGGDSTDTQYF. The CDR3 DNA is TGCGCCAGCAGCTTGGTAGTTGCAGGGGGCGATAGCACAGATACGCAGTATTTT.

This clone was observed once. The chain is built from TRBV19 and TRBJ2-5, with TRBD1 identical over 12 bases. There are 16 residues in the CDR3. V trimming: 6 bases; J trimming: 5 bases; junction bases outside the gene matches: 10. CDR1 is LNHDA and CDR2 is SQIVND in the germline V gene (reference sequence). The CDR3: CASRRGTGGFVETQYF. The CDR3 DNA reads TGTGCCAGTAGGAGGGGGACAGGGGGCTTCGTCGAGACCCAGTACTTC.

The V gene is TRBV6-6, the J gene TRBJ2-1, with TRBD1 matching 11 bases. J gave up 8 bases and V 10 bases, and 10 bases lay outside the gene matches. Germline V gene lookup returns CDR1 MNHNY and CDR2 SVGAGI (reference sequence). CDR3 size: 14 residues. In nucleotides, the CDR3 is TGTGCCACCAGGACAGGGGGCCCACGACATGAGCAGTTCTTC. Encoded protein: CATRTGGPRHEQFF.

This chain connects TRBV2 to TRBJ2-3; D is ambiguous. The CDR3 length is 12 residues. Germline V gene lookup returns CDR1 SNHLY and CDR2 FYNNEI. V dropped 6 bases and J dropped 5 bases, with 9 bases sitting between them. The CDR3: CASRPIIDTQYF. CDR3 nucleotide sequence: TGTGCCAGCAGGCCCATAATAGATACGCAGTATTTT.

The V call is TRBV9, the J call TRBJ2-7; 11 positions match TRBD2. The CDR3 length is 16 residues. The ends lost 0 bases at V and 2 bases at J; junction bases unmatched: 4. Germline values: CDR1 SGDLS, CDR2 YYNGEE. In DNA form, the CDR3 reads TGTGCCAGCAGCGTAGGTCTAGCGGGGGGAACCTACGAGCAGTACTTC. Amino acid sequence: CASSVGLAGGTYEQYF.

This clone was recorded a few times. The chain has TRBV29-1 and TRBJ1-2; D may be TRBD1 (5 bases). Germline lookup yields CDR1 SQVTM and CDR2 ANQGSEA. This CDR3 has 14 amino acids. V was pared by 1 base and J by 5 bases, with 14 bases between. CDR3 coding DNA: TGCAGCGTTGAAGTCCAGGGTAGGAAGTATGGCTACACCTTC. The encoded protein is CSVEVQGRKYGYTF.

This chain connects TRBV6-2 or TRBV6-3 to TRBJ2-5; D not certain. Trimming removed 3 bases at V and 2 bases at J, with 10 bases between. Germline CDR1 reads MNHEY; CDR2 reads SVGEGT. The CDR3 sequence is 14 residues long. CDR3 nucleotides: TGTGCCAGCAGTTATCTTCCCAGACAAGAGACCCAGTACTTC. Protein: CASSYLPRQETQYF.

The gene calls are TRBV13 and TRBJ1-1, with a tentative D call TRBD1 (6 bases). Germline V CDR1 and CDR2: PRHDT, FYEKMQ (reference sequence). The CDR3 length is 15 residues. Trimming stripped 6 bases from V and 2 bases from J, with 16 bases between. The CDR3 DNA reads TGTGCCAGCAGTATACAGGGCAAGGCAAACACTGAAGCTTTCTTT. This translates into CASSIQGKANTEAFF.

The chain recombines TRBV6-6 with TRBJ1-5; 12 positions agree with TRBD1. Trimming took 7 bases from V and 4 from J; bases not matched to a gene: 5. Per the germline V gene, CDR1 is MNHNY and CDR2 is SVGAGI (reference sequence). The CDR3 sequence is 15 residues long. The CDR3 bases are TGTGCCAGCATCGGGACAGGGGGCTTGAATCAGCCCCAGCATTTT. Translated: CASIGTGGLNQPQHF.

This clone showed up just once. This CDR3 reads CASSPRGGGTDTQYF. CDR3 DNA sequence: TGTGCCAGCAGCCCGCGGGGGGGAGGCACAGATACGCAGTATTTT. V usage is TRBV9 and J usage is TRBJ2-3; 9 nucleotides align to TRBD2. In germline, CDR1 is SGDLS, CDR2 YYNGEE. The CDR3 has 15 amino acids. The J segment lost 1 base and the V segment lost 4 bases, leaving 4 bases of the junction unmatched.

A single count supports this clone. The rearrangement uses TRBV19 and TRBJ1-3, with D unresolved. V lost 5 bases to trimming and J lost 4 bases, with 9 bases between them. In germline, CDR1 is LNHDA, CDR2 SQIVND (reference sequence). The length of the CDR3 is 13 residues. The chain's CDR3 is CASSGMHGNTIYF. CDR3 DNA sequence: TGTGCCAGTAGTGGCATGCACGGAAACACCATATATTTT.

In DNA form, the CDR3 reads TGTGCCAGCAGTTACTCGGCCCAACCTGGGGGCACTGAAGCTTTCTTT. It yields the protein CASSYSAQPGGTEAFF. V and J are TRBV6-5 and TRBJ1-1, with a weak D call TRBD1 (5 bases). The V end was cut by 0 bases, the J end by 4 bases, with 15 bases between. The CDR3 consists of 16 residues. Germline V gene data show CDR1 as MNHEY and CDR2 as SVGAGI.

The chain has TRBV5-4 and TRBJ2-7, with 7 bases matching TRBD1. Germline loops: CDR1 SGHNT, CDR2 YYREEE (reference sequence). The CDR3 covers 16 residues. V shed 4 bases, J shed 0 bases, and the junction held 10 bases outside the gene matches. DNA of the CDR3: TGTGCCAGCAGCCCAAAAGACAGGGCTACCTCCTACGAGCAGTACTTC. Protein: CASSPKDRATSYEQYF. Full variable domain (outside the CDR3, taken from reference TRBV5-4 and TRBJ2-7): ETGVTQSPTHLIKTRGQQVTLRCSSQSGHNTVSWYQQALGQGPQFIFQYYREEENGRGNFPPRFSGLQFPNYSSELNVNALELDDSALYLCASSPKDRATSYEQYFGPGTRLTVT.

The rearrangement uses TRBV5-4 and TRBJ2-7; weak D call: TRBD1 (6 bases). Germline V CDR1 and CDR2: SGHNT, YYREEE (reference sequence). The CDR3 totals 14 residues. V lost 0 bases and J 3 bases, leaving 10 bases between the germline ends. CDR3: CASSLGQAYYEQYF. The CDR3 DNA reads TGTGCCAGCAGCTTGGGACAGGCGTACTACGAGCAGTACTTC.